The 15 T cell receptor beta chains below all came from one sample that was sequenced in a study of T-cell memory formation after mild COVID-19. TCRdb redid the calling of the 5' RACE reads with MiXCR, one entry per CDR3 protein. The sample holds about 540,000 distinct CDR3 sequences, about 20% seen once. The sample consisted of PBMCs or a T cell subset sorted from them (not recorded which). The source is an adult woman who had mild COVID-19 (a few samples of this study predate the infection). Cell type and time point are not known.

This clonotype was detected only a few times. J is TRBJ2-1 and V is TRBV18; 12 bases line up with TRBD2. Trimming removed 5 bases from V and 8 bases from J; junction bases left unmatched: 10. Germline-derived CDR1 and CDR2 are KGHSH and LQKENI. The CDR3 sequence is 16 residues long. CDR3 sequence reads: CASSVTSGGPDHEQFF. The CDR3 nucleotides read TGTGCCAGCTCAGTTACTAGCGGGGGGCCGGATCATGAGCAGTTCTTC.

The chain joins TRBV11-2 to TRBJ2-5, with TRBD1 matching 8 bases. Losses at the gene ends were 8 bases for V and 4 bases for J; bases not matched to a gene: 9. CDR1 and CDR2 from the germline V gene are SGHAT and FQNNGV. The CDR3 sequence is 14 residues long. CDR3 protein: CASRGRGPVETQYF. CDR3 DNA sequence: TGTGCCAGCCGGGGCAGGGGGCCGGTAGAGACCCAGTACTTC.

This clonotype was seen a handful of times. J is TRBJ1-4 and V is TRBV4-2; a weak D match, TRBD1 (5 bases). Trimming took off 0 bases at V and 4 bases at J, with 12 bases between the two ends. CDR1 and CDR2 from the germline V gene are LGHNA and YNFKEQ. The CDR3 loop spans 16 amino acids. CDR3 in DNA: TGTGCCAGCAGCCAAGAACGGGCGGGGGTTAATGAAAAACTGTTTTTT. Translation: CASSQERAGVNEKLFF.

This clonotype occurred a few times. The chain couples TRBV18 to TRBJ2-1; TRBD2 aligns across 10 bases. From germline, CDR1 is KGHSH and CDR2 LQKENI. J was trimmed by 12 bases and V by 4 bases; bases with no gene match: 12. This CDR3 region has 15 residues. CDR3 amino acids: CASSHPSGSGQGQFF. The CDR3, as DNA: TGTGCCAGCTCACACCCTAGCGGGAGTGGTCAGGGGCAGTTCTTC.

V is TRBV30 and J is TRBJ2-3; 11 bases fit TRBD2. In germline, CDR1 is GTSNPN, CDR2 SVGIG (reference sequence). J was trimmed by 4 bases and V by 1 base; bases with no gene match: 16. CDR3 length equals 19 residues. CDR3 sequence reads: CAWSGLAGLTGAGPDTQYF. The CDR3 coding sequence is TGTGCCTGGAGTGGACTAGCGGGACTCACGGGAGCCGGGCCAGATACGCAGTATTTT.

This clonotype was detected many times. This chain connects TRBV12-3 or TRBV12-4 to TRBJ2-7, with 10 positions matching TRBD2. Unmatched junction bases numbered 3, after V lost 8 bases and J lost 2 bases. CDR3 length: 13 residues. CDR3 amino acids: CASGAGGAYEQYF. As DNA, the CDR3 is TGTGCCAGCGGAGCGGGGGGGGCCTACGAGCAGTACTTC.

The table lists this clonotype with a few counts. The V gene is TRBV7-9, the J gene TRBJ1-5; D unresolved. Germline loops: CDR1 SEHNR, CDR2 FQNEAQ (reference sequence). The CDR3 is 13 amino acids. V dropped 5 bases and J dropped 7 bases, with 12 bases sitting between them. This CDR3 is CASSGEEWQPQHF. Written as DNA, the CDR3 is TGTGCCAGCAGCGGGGAGGAGTGGCAGCCCCAGCATTTT. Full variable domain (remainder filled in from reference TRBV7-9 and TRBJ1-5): DTGVSQNPRHKITKRGQNVTFRCDPISEHNRLYWYRQTLGQGPEFLTYFQNEAQLEKSRLLSDRFSAERPKGSFSTLEIQRTEQGDSAMYLCASSGEEWQPQHFGDGTRLSIL.

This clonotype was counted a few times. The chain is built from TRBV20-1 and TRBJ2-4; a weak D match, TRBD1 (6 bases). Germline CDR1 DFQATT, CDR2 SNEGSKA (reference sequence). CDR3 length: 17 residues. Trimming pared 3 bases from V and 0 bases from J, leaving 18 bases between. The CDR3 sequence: CSASVTGQTLAKNIQYF. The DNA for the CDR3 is TGCAGTGCTAGCGTCACCGGACAGACGCTAGCCAAAAACATTCAGTACTTC.

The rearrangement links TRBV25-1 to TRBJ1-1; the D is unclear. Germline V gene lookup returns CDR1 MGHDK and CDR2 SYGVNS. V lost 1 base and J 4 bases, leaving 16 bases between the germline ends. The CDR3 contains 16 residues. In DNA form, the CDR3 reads TGTGCCAGCAGTGAATTACTAGCTGGGTCGGCCACTGAAGCTTTCTTT. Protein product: CASSELLAGSATEAFF. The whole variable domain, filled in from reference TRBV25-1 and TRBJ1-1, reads EADIYQTPRYLVIGTGKKITLECSQTMGHDKMYWYQQDPGMELHLIHYSYGVNSTEKGDLSSESTVSRIRTEHFPLTLESARPSHTSQYLCASSELLAGSATEAFFGQGTRLTVV.

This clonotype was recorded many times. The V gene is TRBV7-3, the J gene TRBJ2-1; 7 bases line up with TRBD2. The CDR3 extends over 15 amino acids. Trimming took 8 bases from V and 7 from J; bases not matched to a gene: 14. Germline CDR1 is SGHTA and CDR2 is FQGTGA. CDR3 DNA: TGTGCCAGCTCGTCGAGCGCGGGGGTTAGGAATGAGCAGTTCTTC. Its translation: CASSSSAGVRNEQFF.

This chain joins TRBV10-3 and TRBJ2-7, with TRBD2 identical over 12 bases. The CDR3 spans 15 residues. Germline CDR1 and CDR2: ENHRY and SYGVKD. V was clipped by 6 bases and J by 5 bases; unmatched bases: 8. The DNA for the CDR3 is TGTGCCATCAGCGCTCGACTAGCGGGAGACGACGAGCAGTACTTC. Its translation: CAISARLAGDDEQYF.

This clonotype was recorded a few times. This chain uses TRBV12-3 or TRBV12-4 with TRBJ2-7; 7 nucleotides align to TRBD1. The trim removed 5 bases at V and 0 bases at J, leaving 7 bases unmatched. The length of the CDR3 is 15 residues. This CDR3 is CASSTKGTDSYEQYF. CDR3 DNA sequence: TGTGCCAGCAGTACCAAAGGGACAGACTCCTACGAGCAGTACTTC.

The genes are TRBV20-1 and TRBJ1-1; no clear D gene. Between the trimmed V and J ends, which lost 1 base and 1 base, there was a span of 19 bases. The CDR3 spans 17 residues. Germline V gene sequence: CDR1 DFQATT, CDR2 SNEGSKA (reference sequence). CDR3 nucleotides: TGCAGTGCTAGAGGGCCGGAGACACGGAGAGGGAACACTGAAGCTTTCTTT. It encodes CSARGPETRRGNTEAFF.

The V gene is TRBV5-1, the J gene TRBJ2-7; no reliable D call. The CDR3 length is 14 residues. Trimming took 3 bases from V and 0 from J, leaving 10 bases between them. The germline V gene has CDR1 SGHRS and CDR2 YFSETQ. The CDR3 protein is CASSSLPGSYEQYF. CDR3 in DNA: TGCGCCAGCAGCTCCCTCCCTGGCTCCTACGAGCAGTACTTC.

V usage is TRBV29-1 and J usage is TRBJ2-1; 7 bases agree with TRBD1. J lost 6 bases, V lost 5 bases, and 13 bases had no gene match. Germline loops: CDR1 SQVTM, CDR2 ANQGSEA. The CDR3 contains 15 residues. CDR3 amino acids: CSVSKTGFVSNEQFF. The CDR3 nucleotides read TGCAGCGTTTCCAAGACAGGGTTTGTGAGCAATGAGCAGTTCTTC.